This T cell receptor (beta chain) was identified in a study of blood T cell repertoires in COVID-19. The CDR3 is 15 residues long. The germline gives CDR1 MDHEN, CDR2 SYDVKM. The germline V and J ends were trimmed by 6 bases and 5 bases, with 20 bases remaining between them. Assay: immunoSEQ multiplex PCR; the TCRdb copy retains only in-frame clones and omits some. The table shows some 110,000 clones, with around four fifths occurring only once. The V gene is TRBV28, the J gene TRBJ2-7, with TRBD1 as a possible D gene (5 bases). Sequencing input: peripheral blood. This receptor was identified in a man in his 60s with active or convalescent COVID-19. CDR3 amino acids: CASSPLAAGRHEQYF. CDR3 bases: TGTGCCAGCAGCCCACTGGCGGCAGGGCGTCACGAGCAGTACTTC. The variable domain in full, with the rest retrieved from reference TRBV28 and TRBJ2-7, is DVKVTQSSRYLVKRTGEKVFLECVQDMDHENMFWYRQDPGLGLRLIYFSYDVKMKEKGDIPEGYSVSREKKERFSLILESASTNQTSMYLCASSPLAAGRHEQYFGPGTRLTVT.